The T cell receptor beta chain under discussion was sequenced for a study of T cell responses to AZD1222 COVID-19 vaccine. Study-level findings and limits: Every sample of the repertoires postdated the peak T cell response.

CDR3 length: 12 amino acids. A note on this clone: No antigen is known for it.

Assay: immunoSEQ multiplex PCR; the TCRdb copy retains only in-frame clones and omits some. Seen here are approximately 200,000 clones, about 93% observed once, and the top ten hold roughly 0.99%. The chain joins TRBV21-1 to TRBJ1-1. TRBV21-1 is reported as a pseudogene. This receptor was taken from an adult who received the AZD1222 COVID-19 vaccine. Sequencing used peripheral blood, obtained 28 days after the second AZD1222 dose. DNA of the CDR3: TGTGCCAGCATAATAGAAAACACTGAAGCTTTCTTT. Translating gives CASIIENTEAFF.